This TCR beta chain was found in a study of cytomegalovirus exposure and HLA in healthy donors. The PCR had 60 Vbeta and 13 Jbeta primers. In the authors' methods: Counted up in a later analysis, unique TCR beta chains came to 65 million to 100 million, with around 9.9 million shared. The repertoire was sequenced with immunoSEQ multiplex PCR; TCRdb's copy has only in-frame clones and lacks some. D and trimming come from the DNA, and the V and J calls and clone size come from that table. The sample table includes approximately 110,000 clones. V was cut by 0 bases and J by 6 bases, with 13 bases left in between. Per the germline V gene, CDR1 is SGDLS and CDR2 is YYNGEE. This CDR3 is 15 amino acids long.

What was sequenced was PBMCs. The V and J genes are TRBV9 and TRBJ1-5, with a possible D match to TRBD1 (5 bases). This receptor was obtained from a man younger than 30 in good health and CMV-seronegative. CDR3 nucleotide sequence: TGTGCCAGCAGCGTAGACCAGGGCGACGGTCAGCCCCAGCATTTT. Its translation is CASSVDQGDGQPQHF.